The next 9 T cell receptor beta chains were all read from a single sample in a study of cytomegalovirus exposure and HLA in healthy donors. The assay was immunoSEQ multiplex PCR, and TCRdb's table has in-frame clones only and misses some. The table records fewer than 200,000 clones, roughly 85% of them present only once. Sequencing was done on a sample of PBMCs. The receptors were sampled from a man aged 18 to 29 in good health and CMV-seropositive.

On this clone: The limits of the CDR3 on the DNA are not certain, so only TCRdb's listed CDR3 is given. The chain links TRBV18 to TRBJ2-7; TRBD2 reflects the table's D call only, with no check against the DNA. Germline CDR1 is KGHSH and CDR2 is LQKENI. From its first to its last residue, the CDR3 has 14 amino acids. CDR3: CASSPPSVLNEQYF.

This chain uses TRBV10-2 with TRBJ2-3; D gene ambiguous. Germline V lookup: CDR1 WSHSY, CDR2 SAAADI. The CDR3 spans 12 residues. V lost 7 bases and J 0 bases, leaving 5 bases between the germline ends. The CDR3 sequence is CASTGSTDTQYF. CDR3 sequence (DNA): TGCGCCAGCACAGGCAGCACAGATACGCAGTATTTT.

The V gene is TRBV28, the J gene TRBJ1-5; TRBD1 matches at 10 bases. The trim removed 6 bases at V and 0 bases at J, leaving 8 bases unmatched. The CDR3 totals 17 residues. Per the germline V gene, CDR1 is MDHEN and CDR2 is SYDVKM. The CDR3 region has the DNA TGTGCCAGCAGGCTCTTGACAGGGGGCTTTAGCAATCAGCCCCAGCATTTT. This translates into CASRLLTGGFSNQPQHF.

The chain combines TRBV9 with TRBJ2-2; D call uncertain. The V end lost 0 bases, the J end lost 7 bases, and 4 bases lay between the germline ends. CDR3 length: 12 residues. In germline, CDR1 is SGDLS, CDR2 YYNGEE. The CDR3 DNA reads TGTGCCAGCAGCGTAGCGGTCGGGGAGCTGTTTTTT. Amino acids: CASSVAVGELFF.

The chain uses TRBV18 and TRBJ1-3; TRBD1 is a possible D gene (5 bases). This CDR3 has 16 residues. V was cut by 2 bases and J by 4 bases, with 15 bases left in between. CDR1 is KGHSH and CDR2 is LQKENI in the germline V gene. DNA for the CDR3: TGTGCCAGCTCACCAAGGCAGGGAAGGCAAGGAAACACCATATATTTT. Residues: CASSPRQGRQGNTIYF. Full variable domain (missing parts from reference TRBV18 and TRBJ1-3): NAGVMQNPRHLVRRRGQEARLRCSPMKGHSHVYWYRQLPEEGLKFMVYLQKENIIDESGMPKERFSAEFPKEGPSILRIQQVVRGDSAAYFCASSPRQGRQGNTIYFGEGSWLTVV.

The CDR3 reads CASSLTSGGGNEQFF. The CDR3 bases are TGTGCCAGCAGCCTAACTAGCGGGGGCGGTAATGAGCAGTTCTTC. This chain uses TRBV6-4 with TRBJ2-1; TRBD2 matches at 11 bases. V shed 6 bases, J shed 7 bases, and the junction held 8 bases outside the gene matches. Germline CDR1 MRHNA, CDR2 SNTAGT. The CDR3 is 15 amino acids.

CDR3 in amino acids: CASRTTLSYEQYF. As DNA, the CDR3 is TGTGCCAGCAGGACGACATTATCCTACGAGCAGTACTTC. The chain is built from TRBV7-9 and TRBJ2-7, with D hard to call. Germline V gives CDR1 SEHNR, CDR2 FQNEAQ (reference sequence). Trimming stripped 6 bases from V and 1 base from J, with 10 bases between. This CDR3 is 13 amino acids long.

CDR3 DNA: TGTGCCAGCAGCTCTTACCGGTTCGGGGGAGGCAATCAGCCCCAGCATTTT. Amino acids: CASSSYRFGGGNQPQHF. This chain uses TRBV7-8 with TRBJ1-5; D is perhaps TRBD1 (5 bases). Germline lookup yields CDR1 SGHVS and CDR2 FQNEAQ. V gave up 4 bases and J gave up 2 bases, with 18 bases separating them. The CDR3 totals 17 residues. The full variable domain, its missing parts supplied by reference TRBV7-8 and TRBJ1-5, is GAGVSQSPRYKVAKRGQDVALRCDPISGHVSLFWYQQALGQGPEFLTYFQNEAQLDKSGLPSDRFFAERPEGSVSTLKIQRTQQEDSAVYLCASSSYRFGGGNQPQHFGDGTRLSIL.

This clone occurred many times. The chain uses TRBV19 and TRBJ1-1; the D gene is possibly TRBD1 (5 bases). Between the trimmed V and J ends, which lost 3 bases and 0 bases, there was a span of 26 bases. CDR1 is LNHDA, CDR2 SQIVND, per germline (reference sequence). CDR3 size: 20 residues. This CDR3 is CASSIPFSGVRTDMNTEAFF. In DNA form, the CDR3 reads TGTGCCAGTAGTATCCCCTTCTCGGGGGTCCGTACCGATATGAACACTGAAGCTTTCTTT.